The clone carrying this TCR beta chain showed up just a few times. Its specificity is unknown. Blood RNA originated from unsorted whole blood, with germline DNA additionally extracted. None of the patients had received treatment, and all had chronic HBV infection. From approximately 0.5 ug of total RNA, TCR beta-specific cDNA was reverse-transcribed using a constant-region primer. For TCR beta, libraries were produced by three nested multiplex PCR rounds using slightly modified ARM-PCR. For 10 cycles apiece, the opening two PCR rounds ran with TRBV1-TRBV30 forward primers and a C-beta reverse primer. TCRdb analysed the multiplex PCR reads with MiXCR anew, one entry per CDR3 protein. The sample shows 250,000 to 350,000 distinct CDR3 sequences, about three fifths of them seen only once. The data were obtained in a study of tumor-infiltrating lymphocytes in primary liver carcinoma. Study-level information: Primary liver carcinoma, confirmed by histopathology, was surgically resected. The study enrolled male and female patients aged 30 to 69 years. Regarding the study as a whole: Tumor top-250-clone fractions significantly exceeded those of blood (p = 0.039).

Germline values: CDR1 MNHNS, CDR2 SASEGT. V was pared by 7 bases and J by 0 bases, with 18 bases of the junction left unmatched. The CDR3 is 19 amino acids. V usage is TRBV6-1 and J usage is TRBJ1-5; 7 positions agree with TRBD1. This TCR came from a woman aged 25 to 39 with primary liver carcinoma and hepatitis B virus infection. The sequencing sample was made of peripheral blood. CDR3 DNA: TGTGCCAGCACTAACAGAAGGGACAGCCTGTTTTATAGCAATCAGCCCCAGCATTTT. Protein product: CASTNRRDSLFYSNQPQHF.